This TCR beta chain was documented in a study of T cell repertoires in cytomegalovirus infection. One entry per CDR3 protein results from TCRdb running MiXCR on the reads. The table has 300,000 or so distinct CDR3 sequences, roughly a tenth seen once. The V end was cut by 0 bases, the J end by 5 bases, with 16 bases between. The CDR3 loop spans 17 amino acids. The germline V gene has CDR1 MNHEY and CDR2 SVGAGI. A few counts support this clonotype. What was sequenced was PBMCs. The origin of this receptor is a human donor in good health (CMV status not recorded). Some clones in this sample may be carry-over from other donors' samples. The chain joins TRBV6-5 to TRBJ2-2, with D perhaps TRBD1 or TRBD2 (7 bases each). In DNA form, the CDR3 reads TGTGCCAGCAGTTACTCGGGAGGGGGCGCAGTGACCGGGGAGCTGTTTTTT. It codes for CASSYSGGGAVTGELFF.